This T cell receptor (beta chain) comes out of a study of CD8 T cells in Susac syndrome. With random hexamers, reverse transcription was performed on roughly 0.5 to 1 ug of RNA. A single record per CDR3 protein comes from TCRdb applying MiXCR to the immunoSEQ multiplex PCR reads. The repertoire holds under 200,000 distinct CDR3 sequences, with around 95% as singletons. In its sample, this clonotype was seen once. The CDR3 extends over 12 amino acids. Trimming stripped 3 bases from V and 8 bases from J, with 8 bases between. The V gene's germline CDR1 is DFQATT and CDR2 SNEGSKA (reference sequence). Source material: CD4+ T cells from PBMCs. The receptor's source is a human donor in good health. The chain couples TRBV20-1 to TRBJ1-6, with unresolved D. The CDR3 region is CSASDSDSPLHF. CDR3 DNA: TGCAGTGCTAGCGACTCGGATTCACCCCTCCACTTT.